This paragraph covers one T cell receptor beta chain sequence. This entry belongs to a study of monozygotic twins with inflammatory bowel disease. Blood (around 2.5 ml) was collected from every donor individually. Germline V CDR1 and CDR2: MDHEN, SYDVKM. The CDR3 is made up of 17 amino acids. For each CDR3 protein, TCRdb gives one entry from its re-call of the 5' RACE reads, without DNA. This sample carries fewer than 550,000 distinct CDR3 sequences, with about 2.4% going to the ten biggest clones. The V and J genes are TRBV28 and TRBJ1-1; no DNA is available, so the TRBD1 call from TCRdb remains unchecked. Sequenced: blood. The sequence was collected from a human donor with ulcerative colitis or Crohn's disease, or a healthy co-twin of an affected twin (not recorded which). CDR3 sequence: CASSRPRGLGVNTEAFF.